The 31 T cell receptor beta chains in this list originate from one sample, sequenced in a study of blood T cell repertoires in COVID-19. The table came from immunoSEQ multiplex PCR; TCRdb's copy has only in-frame clones and leaves some out. The table shows under 110,000 clones, with approximately 84% occurring only once. Sequencing used peripheral blood. Receptor source: a woman between 55 and 75 years old with acute or convalescent COVID-19.

This clone was picked up one time. The chain carries TRBV12-3 or TRBV12-4 and TRBJ1-1, with a tentative D call TRBD1 (6 bases). The CDR3 has 13 amino acids. V was cut by 4 bases and J by 6 bases, with 12 bases left in between. CDR3 sequence (DNA): TGTGCCAGCAGTTCACAGGGTCGTTCTGAAGCTTTCTTT. This codes for CASSSQGRSEAFF.

The J gene is TRBJ1-2, the V gene TRBV5-1, with TRBD1 matching 7 bases. Germline V gives CDR1 SGHRS, CDR2 YFSETQ. V was clipped by 0 bases and J by 8 bases; unmatched bases: 7. This CDR3 contains 14 residues. CDR3 sequence: CASSLGAGGLGYTF. In DNA, the CDR3 is TGCGCCAGCAGCTTGGGAGCAGGGGGTTTGGGCTACACCTTC. The variable domain in full, completed from reference TRBV5-1 and TRBJ1-2, reads KAGVTQTPRYLIKTRGQQVTLSCSPISGHRSVSWYQQTPGQGLQFLFEYFSETQRNKGNFPGRFSGRQFSNSRSEMNVSTLELGDSALYLCASSLGAGGLGYTFGSGTRLTVV.

The gene calls are TRBV5-1 and TRBJ2-5; 7 nucleotides line up with TRBD1. Germline values: CDR1 SGHRS, CDR2 YFSETQ. The CDR3 has 17 residues. Losses at the gene ends were 1 base for V and 5 bases for J; bases not matched to a gene: 14. CDR3 in amino acids: CASSLRAVGQSRETQYF. In DNA, the CDR3 is TGCGCCAGCAGCTTGAGGGCCGTGGGACAGAGCCGGGAGACCCAGTACTTC.

The J gene is TRBJ1-1, the V gene TRBV18; D uncertain. From germline, CDR1 is KGHSH and CDR2 LQKENI. The CDR3 extends over 15 amino acids. Between the trimmed V and J ends, which lost 0 bases and 1 base, there was a span of 9 bases. CDR3 coding DNA: TGTGCCAGCTCACCACCGTTGTTGAGGAACACTGAAGCTTTCTTT. This translates into CASSPPLLRNTEAFF.

J is TRBJ2-1 and V is TRBV4-2; 9 bases agree with TRBD2. This CDR3 is 18 amino acids long. With 4 bases clipped from V and 2 bases from J, the junction kept 12 bases outside the gene matches. CDR1 and CDR2 from the germline V gene are LGHNA and YNFKEQ. CDR3 coding DNA: TGTGCCAGCAGCCGAGCACCTAAGACTAGCGGAACCTACAATGAGCAGTTCTTC. Translating gives CASSRAPKTSGTYNEQFF.

The chain uses TRBV12-3 or TRBV12-4 and TRBJ1-2; TRBD1 matches at 7 bases. CDR3 length: 13 residues. J was trimmed by 4 bases and V by 6 bases; bases with no gene match: 5. The CDR3 sequence is CASRPTGIYGYTF. The CDR3 DNA is TGTGCCAGCAGACCGACAGGGATCTATGGCTACACCTTC.

The chain combines TRBV19 with TRBJ1-6; D remains ambiguous. Per the germline V gene, CDR1 is LNHDA and CDR2 is SQIVND (reference sequence). V was cut by 5 bases and J by 7 bases, with 9 bases left in between. CDR3 length equals 13 residues. The CDR3 DNA reads as TGTGCCAGTAGTCAGCGGGAGAATTCACCCCTCCACTTT. Residues: CASSQRENSPLHF.

The chain couples TRBV28 to TRBJ2-2; 11 nucleotides align to TRBD2. The V gene's germline CDR1 is MDHEN and CDR2 SYDVKM. V was pared by 4 bases and J by 3 bases, with 13 bases of the junction left unmatched. CDR3 length equals 19 residues. CDR3 sequence: CASSSPGGASGRYTGELFF. In nucleotides, the CDR3 is TGTGCCAGCAGTTCCCCCGGTGGGGCTAGCGGGAGGTACACCGGGGAGCTGTTTTTT.

This rearrangement joins TRBV3-1 (or the pseudogene TRBV3-2) to TRBJ1-6, with D unclear. V was clipped by 0 bases and J by 9 bases, with 12 bases between them. CDR3 length equals 15 residues. CDR1 LGHDT and CDR2 YNNKEL come from the germline V gene (reference sequence). CDR3 loop: CASSQDSVVGSPLHF. CDR3 in DNA: TGTGCCAGCAGCCAAGATTCTGTAGTCGGTTCACCCCTCCACTTT.

This sequence joins TRBV19 and TRBJ1-6, with TRBD1 identical over 8 bases. V was clipped by 6 bases and J by 7 bases; unmatched bases: 5. CDR3 length: 14 residues. The V gene's germline CDR1 is LNHDA and CDR2 SQIVND (reference sequence). The CDR3 protein is CASRGQGGNSPLHF. In DNA form, the CDR3 reads TGTGCCAGTAGAGGACAGGGAGGGAATTCACCCCTCCACTTT.

This chain uses TRBV9 with TRBJ2-7; 12 bases map to TRBD2. Germline CDR1 is SGDLS and CDR2 is YYNGEE. Trimming cost V 3 bases and J 3 bases; bases outside gene matches: 7. This CDR3 contains 16 residues. The CDR3 DNA reads as TGTGCCAGCAGCGCAAGTCTAGCGGGGGGGTACTACGAGCAGTACTTC. This gives the protein CASSASLAGGYYEQYF. Based on the CDR3 plus reference TRBV9 and TRBJ2-7, the full variable domain is DSGVTQTPKHLITATGQRVTLRCSPRSGDLSVYWYQQSLDQGLQFLIQYYNGEERAKGNILERFSAQQFPDLHSELNLSSLELGDSALYFCASSASLAGGYYEQYFGPGTRLTVT.

The rearrangement links TRBV5-6 to TRBJ2-7; D ambiguous. CDR1 and CDR2 (germline): SGHDT, YYEEEE. The CDR3 is 12 residues long. Between the trimmed V and J ends, which lost 3 bases and 3 bases, there was a span of 7 bases. This CDR3 is CASSSSYYEQYF. The CDR3 nucleotides are TGTGCCAGCAGCTCCAGTTACTACGAGCAGTACTTC.

The CDR3 reads CASSLDQYHTGELFF. As DNA, the CDR3 is TGTGCCAGCAGTTTAGATCAGTATCACACCGGGGAGCTGTTTTTT. The chain couples TRBV27 to TRBJ2-2; D gene uncertain. The CDR3 totals 15 residues. Germline lookup yields CDR1 MNHEY and CDR2 SMNVEV (reference sequence). Deletions cut 2 bases from V and 3 bases from J, with 10 bases between.

V is TRBV5-1 and J is TRBJ1-2; D is unresolved. Trimming removed 1 base from V and 6 bases from J, with 7 bases in between. The CDR3 loop spans 12 amino acids. The germline CDR1 and CDR2 sequences are SGHRS and YFSETQ. The CDR3: CASSLPPDGYTF. CDR3 nucleotide sequence: TGCGCCAGCAGCTTGCCCCCAGATGGCTACACCTTC.

This chain connects TRBV3-1 (or the pseudogene TRBV3-2) to TRBJ2-7, with D perhaps TRBD1 (5 bases). Trimming removed 4 bases from V and 4 bases from J, with 14 bases in between. CDR1 is LGHDT, CDR2 YNNKEL, per germline (reference sequence). The CDR3 length is 14 residues. The CDR3 loop is CASSPRVSGYEQYF. The CDR3 DNA is TGTGCCAGCAGCCCCAGGGTTTCAGGTTACGAGCAGTACTTC.

V usage is TRBV27 and J usage is TRBJ2-1; TRBD1 matches 7 bases. From germline, CDR1 is MNHEY and CDR2 SMNVEV (reference sequence). The CDR3 consists of 15 residues. Trimming took 5 bases from V and 2 from J; bases not matched to a gene: 6. DNA of the CDR3: TGTGCCAGCAGTCCTTTGACAGGGACCTACAATGAGCAGTTCTTC. Its translation is CASSPLTGTYNEQFF.

This rearrangement joins TRBV15 to TRBJ2-2; 14 bases agree with TRBD2. The V gene end was trimmed by 6 bases and the J gene end by 2 bases; junction bases not matched to a gene: 2. The CDR3 consists of 16 residues. Per germline, CDR1 LNHNV and CDR2 YYDKDF (reference sequence). Here the CDR3 DNA reads TGTGCCACCAGGGGACTAGCGGGGGCTAACACCGGGGAGCTGTTTTTT. This codes for CATRGLAGANTGELFF.

The chain combines TRBV18 with TRBJ1-1; 11 positions match TRBD1. V lost 6 bases, J lost 4 bases, and 4 bases stayed unmatched. This CDR3 region has 14 residues. CDR1 KGHSH and CDR2 LQKENI come from the germline V gene. CDR3 amino acids: CASSGQGEGTEAFF. DNA of the CDR3: TGTGCCAGCTCGGGACAGGGGGAGGGCACTGAAGCTTTCTTT.

The V gene is TRBV30, the J gene TRBJ1-6, with D perhaps matching TRBD1 (5 bases). Germline CDR1 reads GTSNPN; CDR2 reads SVGIG (reference sequence). V was cut by 2 bases and J by 9 bases, with 14 bases left in between. The CDR3 extends over 14 amino acids. This chain's CDR3 is CAWSSGRDSSPLHF. CDR3 nucleotide sequence: TGTGCCTGGAGTTCCGGCAGGGATTCTTCACCCCTCCACTTT. Full variable domain (missing parts from reference TRBV30 and TRBJ1-6): SQTIHQWPATLVQPVGSPLSLECTVEGTSNPNLYWYRQAAGRGLQLLFYSVGIGQISSEVPQNLSASRPQDRQFILSSKKLLLSDSGFYLCAWSSGRDSSPLHFGNGTRLTVT.

This clone was seen a handful of times. The chain joins TRBV11-3 to TRBJ1-5; D remains ambiguous. V lost 5 bases to trimming and J lost 0 bases, with 11 bases between them. Germline lookup yields CDR1 SGHNT and CDR2 YENEEA. CDR3 length equals 15 residues. The CDR3 nucleotides are TGTGCCAGCAGCCCCGGACTGCCTAGCAATCAGCCCCAGCATTTT. It specifies CASSPGLPSNQPQHF.

The rearrangement uses TRBV6-4 and TRBJ1-1; D gene unclear. The germline V gene encodes CDR1 MRHNA and CDR2 SNTAGT. The CDR3 sequence is 13 residues long. V lost 6 bases, J lost 1 base, and 9 bases lay in between. The CDR3 sequence: CASSPEANTEAFF. The CDR3 bases are TGTGCCAGCAGCCCCGAGGCGAACACTGAAGCTTTCTTT.

This chain joins TRBV28 and TRBJ2-1; TRBD2 aligns across 8 bases. The junction had 10 bases not matched to a gene; V was cut back by 5 bases and J by 4 bases. This CDR3 is 16 amino acids long. Germline V gene sequence: CDR1 MDHEN, CDR2 SYDVKM. CDR3 bases: TGTGCCAGCAGTAGGGCGGGAGGACATCCTTACAATGAGCAGTTCTTC. It encodes CASSRAGGHPYNEQFF.

The chain recombines TRBV6-1 with TRBJ1-6; D remains unclear. Germline V gene data show CDR1 as MNHNS and CDR2 as SASEGT. Trimming removed 2 bases from V and 5 bases from J, with 10 bases in between. This CDR3 is built from 15 residues. CDR3 bases: TGTGCCAGCAGTGAAATAGGGAGACATAATTCACCCCTCCACTTT. It codes for CASSEIGRHNSPLHF.

This clone was seen once. The rearrangement uses TRBV5-1 and TRBJ2-1; 10 bases line up with TRBD2. The CDR3 sequence is 19 residues long. Trimming removed 3 bases from V and 4 bases from J; junction bases left unmatched: 16. Germline V gives CDR1 SGHRS, CDR2 YFSETQ. CDR3 in DNA: TGCGCCAGCAGCTCCCGCCCGCTAGCGGGGGAGAGGGAATACAATGAGCAGTTCTTC. It specifies CASSSRPLAGEREYNEQFF. Full variable domain (rest looked up from reference TRBV5-1 and TRBJ2-1): KAGVTQTPRYLIKTRGQQVTLSCSPISGHRSVSWYQQTPGQGLQFLFEYFSETQRNKGNFPGRFSGRQFSNSRSEMNVSTLELGDSALYLCASSSRPLAGEREYNEQFFGPGTRLTVL.

This clone has a handful of counts. The chain recombines TRBV6-5 with TRBJ1-1; tentatively, D is TRBD1 (5 bases). Germline V CDR1 and CDR2: MNHEY, SVGAGI. The ends were cut back, 5 bases at V and 11 bases at J, with 21 bases in the middle. This CDR3 comprises 14 residues. CDR3 sequence: CASSPTGGAVRAFF. Here the CDR3 DNA reads TGTGCCAGCAGTCCAACAGGCGGGGCGGTGAGGGCTTTCTTT.

In this sample, this clone turned up a few times. The chain uses TRBV4-1 and TRBJ1-1; the D is unclear. Germline CDR1 and CDR2: MGHRA and YSYEKL. Trimming pared 0 bases from V and 6 bases from J, leaving 8 bases between. The CDR3 spans 13 residues. DNA of the CDR3: TGCGCCAGCAGCCAAGATAGTCCGGCTGAAGCTTTCTTT. Translation gives CASSQDSPAEAFF.

The chain joins TRBV7-8 to TRBJ2-1, with a tentative D call TRBD2 (6 bases). The V end lost 5 bases, the J end lost 2 bases, and 13 bases lay between the germline ends. This CDR3 has 15 residues. From germline, CDR1 is SGHVS and CDR2 FQNEAQ. Here the CDR3 DNA reads TGTGCCAGCAGCCGGACTACCGTAACCTACAATGAGCAGTTCTTC. Translation gives CASSRTTVTYNEQFF.

The chain has TRBV2 and TRBJ2-7, with TRBD1 as a possible D gene (7 bases). This CDR3 comprises 15 residues. V was pared by 6 bases and J by 6 bases, with 21 bases between. Germline V lookup: CDR1 SNHLY, CDR2 FYNNEI. The CDR3 DNA reads as TGTGCCAGCAGAGGAACAGGGGTCGGGCGGGGCGAGCAGTACTTC. Its translation: CASRGTGVGRGEQYF.

The gene calls are TRBV3-1 (or the pseudogene TRBV3-2) and TRBJ2-3, with TRBD2 identical over 8 bases. The CDR3 contains 15 residues. V was clipped by 1 base and J by 5 bases; unmatched bases: 5. CDR1 and CDR2 from the germline V gene are LGHDT and YNNKEL (reference sequence). The CDR3 bases are TGTGCCAGCAGCCAAGCGGGGGGGCAAGAAGATACGCAGTATTTT. This codes for CASSQAGGQEDTQYF.

The V gene is TRBV5-6, the J gene TRBJ1-6, with D possibly TRBD1 on 6 matching bases. Trimming removed 6 bases at V and 6 bases at J, with 19 bases between. Germline lookup yields CDR1 SGHDT and CDR2 YYEEEE. The CDR3 has 16 residues. The CDR3 loop is CASTLRIQGGNSPLHF. CDR3 nucleotide sequence: TGTGCCAGCACCCTCCGAATACAGGGCGGTAATTCACCCCTCCACTTT. Complete variable domain (other parts from reference TRBV5-6 and TRBJ1-6): DAGVTQSPTHLIKTRGQQVTLRCSPKSGHDTVSWYQQALGQGPQFIFQYYEEEERQRGNFPDRFSGHQFPNYSSELNVNALLLGDSALYLCASTLRIQGGNSPLHFGNGTRLTVT.

The V call is TRBV29-1, the J call TRBJ1-1; D perhaps matches TRBD1 (6 bases). CDR3 size: 12 residues. V was pared by 6 bases and J by 10 bases, with 18 bases between. Germline-derived CDR1 and CDR2 are SQVTM and ANQGSEA. The CDR3 DNA follows: TGCAGCGTGCATGGACAGCCTCAGGGAGCTTTCTTT. Protein sequence: CSVHGQPQGAFF.